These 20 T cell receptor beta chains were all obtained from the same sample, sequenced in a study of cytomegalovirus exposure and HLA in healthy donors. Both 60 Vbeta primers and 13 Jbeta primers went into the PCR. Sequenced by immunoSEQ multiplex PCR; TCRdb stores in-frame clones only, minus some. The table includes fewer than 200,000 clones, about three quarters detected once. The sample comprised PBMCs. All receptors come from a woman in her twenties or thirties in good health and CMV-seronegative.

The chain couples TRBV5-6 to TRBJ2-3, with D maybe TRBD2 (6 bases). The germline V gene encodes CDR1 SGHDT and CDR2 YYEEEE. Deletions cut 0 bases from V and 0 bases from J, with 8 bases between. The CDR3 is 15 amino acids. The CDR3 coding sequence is TGTGCCAGCAGCTTGGGGGACTTTAGCACAGATACGCAGTATTTT. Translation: CASSLGDFSTDTQYF. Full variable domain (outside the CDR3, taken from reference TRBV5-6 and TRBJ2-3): DAGVTQSPTHLIKTRGQQVTLRCSPKSGHDTVSWYQQALGQGPQFIFQYYEEEERQRGNFPDRFSGHQFPNYSSELNVNALLLGDSALYLCASSLGDFSTDTQYFGPGTRLTVL.

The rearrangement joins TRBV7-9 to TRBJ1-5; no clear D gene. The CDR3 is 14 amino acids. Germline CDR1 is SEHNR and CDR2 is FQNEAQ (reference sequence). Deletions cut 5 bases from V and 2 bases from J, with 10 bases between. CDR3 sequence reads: CASSPSAGNQPQHF. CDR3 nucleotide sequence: TGTGCCAGCAGCCCCTCCGCAGGCAATCAGCCCCAGCATTTT.

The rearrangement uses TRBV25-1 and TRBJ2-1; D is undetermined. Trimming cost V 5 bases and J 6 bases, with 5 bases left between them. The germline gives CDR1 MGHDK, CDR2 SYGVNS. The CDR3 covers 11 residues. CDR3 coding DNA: TGTGCCAGCAGTTTCTCCAATGAGCAGTTCTTC. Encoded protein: CASSFSNEQFF.

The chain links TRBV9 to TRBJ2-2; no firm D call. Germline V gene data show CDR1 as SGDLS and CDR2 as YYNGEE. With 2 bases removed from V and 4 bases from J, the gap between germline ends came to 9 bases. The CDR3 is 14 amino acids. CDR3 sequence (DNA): TGTGCCAGCAGCGTTGGAGTCGCCACCGGGGAGCTGTTTTTT. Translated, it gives CASSVGVATGELFF.

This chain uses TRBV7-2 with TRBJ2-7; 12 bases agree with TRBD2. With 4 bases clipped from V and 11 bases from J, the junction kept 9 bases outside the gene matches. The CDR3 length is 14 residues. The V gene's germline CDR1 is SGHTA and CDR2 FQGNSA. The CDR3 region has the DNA TGTGCCAGCAGCTCTACTAGCGGGGGGAGGCGGGAGTACTTC. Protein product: CASSSTSGGRREYF.

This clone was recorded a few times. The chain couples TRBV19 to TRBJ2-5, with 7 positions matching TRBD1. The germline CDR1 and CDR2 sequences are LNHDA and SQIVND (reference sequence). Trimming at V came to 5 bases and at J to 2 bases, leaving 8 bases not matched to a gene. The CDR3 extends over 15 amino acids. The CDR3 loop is CASSPWTGTQETQYF. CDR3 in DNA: TGTGCCAGTAGTCCGTGGACAGGAACTCAAGAGACCCAGTACTTC.

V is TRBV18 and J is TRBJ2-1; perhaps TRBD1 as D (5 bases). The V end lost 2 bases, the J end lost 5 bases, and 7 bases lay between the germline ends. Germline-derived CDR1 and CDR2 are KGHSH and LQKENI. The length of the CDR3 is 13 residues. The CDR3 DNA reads TGTGCCAGCTCACCAGACAGAGACAATGAGCAGTTCTTC. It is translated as CASSPDRDNEQFF.

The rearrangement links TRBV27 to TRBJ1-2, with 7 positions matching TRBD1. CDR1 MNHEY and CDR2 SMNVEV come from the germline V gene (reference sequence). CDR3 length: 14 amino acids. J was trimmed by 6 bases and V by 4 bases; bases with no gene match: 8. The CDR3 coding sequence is TGTGCCAGCAGTTGGACAGGTCGGGGTCATGGCTACACCTTC. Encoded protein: CASSWTGRGHGYTF.

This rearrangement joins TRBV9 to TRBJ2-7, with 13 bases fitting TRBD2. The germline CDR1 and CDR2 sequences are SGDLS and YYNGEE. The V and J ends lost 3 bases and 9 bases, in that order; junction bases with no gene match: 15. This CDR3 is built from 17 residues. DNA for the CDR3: TGTGCCAGCAGCGATGCGGACGGGGGACTAGCGGGATGGGGGCAGTACTTC. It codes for CASSDADGGLAGWGQYF. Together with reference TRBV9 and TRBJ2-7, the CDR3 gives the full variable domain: DSGVTQTPKHLITATGQRVTLRCSPRSGDLSVYWYQQSLDQGLQFLIQYYNGEERAKGNILERFSAQQFPDLHSELNLSSLELGDSALYFCASSDADGGLAGWGQYFGPGTRLTVT.

CDR3 sequence (DNA): TGTGCCAGCAGTCTCAGGGAGCCCAGGACAGGAGATGGCTACACCTTC. It encodes CASSLREPRTGDGYTF. The rearrangement links TRBV2 to TRBJ1-2; 7 bases fit TRBD1. Germline CDR1 reads SNHLY; CDR2 reads FYNNEI. The CDR3 spans 16 residues. V gave up 5 bases and J gave up 6 bases; unmatched junction bases: 15.

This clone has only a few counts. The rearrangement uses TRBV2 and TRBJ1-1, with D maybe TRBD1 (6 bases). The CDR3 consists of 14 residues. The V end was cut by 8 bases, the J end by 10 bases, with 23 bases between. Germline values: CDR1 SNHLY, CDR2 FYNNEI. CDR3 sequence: CASRGADFTRGAFF. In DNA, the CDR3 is TGTGCCAGCCGGGGGGCAGATTTTACCCGGGGAGCTTTCTTT.

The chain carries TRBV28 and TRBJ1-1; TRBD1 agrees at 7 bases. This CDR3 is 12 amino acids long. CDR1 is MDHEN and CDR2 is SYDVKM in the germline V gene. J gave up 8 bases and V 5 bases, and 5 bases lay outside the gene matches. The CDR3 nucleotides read TGTGCCAGCAGTCTAGGGACAGCAGAAGCTTTCTTT. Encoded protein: CASSLGTAEAFF.

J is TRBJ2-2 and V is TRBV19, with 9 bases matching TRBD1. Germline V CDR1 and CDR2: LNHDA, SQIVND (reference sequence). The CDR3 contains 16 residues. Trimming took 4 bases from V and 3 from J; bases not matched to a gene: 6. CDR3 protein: CASSSTRDRDTGELFF. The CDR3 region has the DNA TGTGCCAGTAGTAGTACTAGGGACAGGGACACCGGGGAGCTGTTTTTT.

The CDR3 reads CASRDSRETYEQYF. In nucleotides, the CDR3 is TGTGCCAGCAGGGACAGTCGGGAAACCTACGAGCAGTACTTC. The chain employs TRBV28 and TRBJ2-7, with D possibly matching TRBD1 (6 bases). This CDR3 spans 14 amino acids. From germline, CDR1 is MDHEN and CDR2 SYDVKM. V shed 6 bases and J shed 2 bases, with 14 bases lying between them. Variable domain in full (rest from reference TRBV28 and TRBJ2-7): DVKVTQSSRYLVKRTGEKVFLECVQDMDHENMFWYRQDPGLGLRLIYFSYDVKMKEKGDIPEGYSVSREKKERFSLILESASTNQTSMYLCASRDSRETYEQYFGPGTRLTVT.

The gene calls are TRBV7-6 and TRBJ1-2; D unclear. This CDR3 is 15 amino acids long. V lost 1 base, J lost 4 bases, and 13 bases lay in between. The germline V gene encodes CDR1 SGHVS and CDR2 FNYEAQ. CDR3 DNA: TGTGCCAGCAGCTTAGACCCCGGTTCTGCCTATGGCTACACCTTC. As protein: CASSLDPGSAYGYTF.

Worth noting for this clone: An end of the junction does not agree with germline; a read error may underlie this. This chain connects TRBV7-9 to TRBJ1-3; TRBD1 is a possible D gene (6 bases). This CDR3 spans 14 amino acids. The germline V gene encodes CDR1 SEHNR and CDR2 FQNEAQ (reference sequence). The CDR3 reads CSSKDRSSGNTIYF. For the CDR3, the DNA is TGTTCCAGCAAAGACAGGTCGTCTGGAAACACCATATATTTT.

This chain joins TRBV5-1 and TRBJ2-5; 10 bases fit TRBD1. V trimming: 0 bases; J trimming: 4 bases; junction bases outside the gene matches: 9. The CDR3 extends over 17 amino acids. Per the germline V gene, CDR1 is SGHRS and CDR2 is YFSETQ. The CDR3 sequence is CASSLEYQTGGRETQYF. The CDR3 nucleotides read TGCGCCAGCAGCTTGGAGTACCAGACAGGGGGCAGAGAGACCCAGTACTTC.

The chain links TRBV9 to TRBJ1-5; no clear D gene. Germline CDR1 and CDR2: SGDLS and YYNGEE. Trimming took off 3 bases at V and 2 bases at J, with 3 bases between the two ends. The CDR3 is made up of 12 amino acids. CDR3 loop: CASSGGNQPQHF. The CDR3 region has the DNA TGTGCCAGCAGCGGAGGCAATCAGCCCCAGCATTTT.

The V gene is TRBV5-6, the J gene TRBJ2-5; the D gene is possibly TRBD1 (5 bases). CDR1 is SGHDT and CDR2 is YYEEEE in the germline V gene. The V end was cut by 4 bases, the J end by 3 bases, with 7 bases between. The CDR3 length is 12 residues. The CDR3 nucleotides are TGTGCCAGCAGCGGGGCGGAAGAGACCCAGTACTTC. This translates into CASSGAEETQYF. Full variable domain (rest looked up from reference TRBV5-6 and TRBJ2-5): DAGVTQSPTHLIKTRGQQVTLRCSPKSGHDTVSWYQQALGQGPQFIFQYYEEEERQRGNFPDRFSGHQFPNYSSELNVNALLLGDSALYLCASSGAEETQYFGPGTRLLVL.

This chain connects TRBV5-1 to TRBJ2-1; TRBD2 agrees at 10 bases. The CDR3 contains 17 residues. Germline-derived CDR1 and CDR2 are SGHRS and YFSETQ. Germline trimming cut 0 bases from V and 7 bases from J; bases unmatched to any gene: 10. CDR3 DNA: TGCGCCAGCAGCTTGGACCCTAGCGGGGGAAATGTAAATGAGCAGTTCTTC. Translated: CASSLDPSGGNVNEQFF.